A selection of T cell receptor beta chains follows, all from one sample in a study of shared T cell receptors in the human thymus. The data were produced by immunoSEQ multiplex PCR, yet TCRdb's version contains in-frame clones alone and is incomplete. The sample holds more than 550,000 clones, approximately 83% seen once. These data are also associated with another study on human thymus T cells.

Sample: thymocytes. Source of these receptors: a girl less than two years old with a congenital heart defect. Each CDR3 is given with its conserved first and last residue.

len | v_gene | CDR3aa
14 | TRBV7-2 | CASITTGPNYEQYF
15 | TRBV4-1 | CASSHGTGEPYEQYF
15 | TRBV28 | CASSLRTGSGNTIYF
13 | TRBV5-4 | CASSNYRNEKLFF
16 | TRBV4-3 | CASSRTAGQKYNEQFF
14 | TRBV4-1 | CASSQGPRDNEQFF
12 | TRBV25-1 | CAAGGEGTEAFF
18 | TRBV18 | CASSPWGQVGRRNTEAFF
16 | TRBV2 | CASSGLAGAGTDTQYF
15 | TRBV5-1 | CASSLRGVSSYEQYF
17 | TRBV7-3 | CASSPKPFRDWDEKLFF
14 | TRBV6-6 | CASSPTGPQETQYF
16 | TRBV4-3 | CASSQEDGGGTDTQYF
11 | TRBV7-9 | CASGLQNEQFF
17 | TRBV5-6 | CASSLGGEWHLNTEAFF
22 | TRBV19 | CASIEEPRPPIGKTGNTGELFF
15 | TRBV1 | CTSSPGLFSTDTQYF
17 | TRBV12-5 | CASGWAKQGALNQPQHF
14 | TRBV5-1 | CASRDTTAYYEQYF
16 | TRBV6-1 | CASSEALEGRDWGYTF
17 | TRBV10-3 | CAISEHTGVGRGGKLFF
14 | TRBV13 | CASSSNREGTEAFF
13 | TRBV27 | CASTTGGEETQYF
14 | TRBV6-5 | CASSLGTANTEAFF
15 | TRBV6-1 | CASSDRTSGGNEQFF
14 | TRBV4-3 | CASSQTQANYEQYF
15 | TRBV30 | CAPYLRTGGNTEAFF
13 | TRBV2 | CATKTGRSTEAFF
19 | TRBV27 | CASSLDGQIRRQGNTEAFF
16 | TRBV6-6 | CASITGLEPNTGELFF
16 | TRBV9 | CASSARGDLHYNEQFF
12 | TRBV6-5 | CASSYGRGGYTF
19 | TRBV28 | CASSFPPGQGASANSPLHF
20 | TRBV9 | CASSVDAAPSQPTVPTEQFF
14 | TRBV27 | CASSSKAQGETQYF
14 | TRBV2 | CASRVGTARAGYTF
13 | TRBV15 | CATTPTGYNEQFF
16 | TRBV25-1 | CASSESGTVSSYEQYF
18 | TRBV2 | CASTWTVAEFGSGNTIYF
17 | TRBV7-2 | CASRATEGLAAEETQYF
14 | TRBV6-1 | CASSEVRTLDEQYF
18 | TRBV28 | CASSFFIPEGGPLYEQYF
15 | TRBV7-8 | CASSPRDRFYYGYTF
16 | TRBV6-1 | CASSQDRGLETDTQYF
14 | TRBV5-6 | CASSLQGISDGYTF
18 | TRBV19 | CASMKGTGGPHSNQPQHF
15 | TRBV4-3 | CASSQGYRVYNEQFF
15 | TRBV7-4 | CASRQRHKAGYGYTF
16 | TRBV5-1 | CASSSLDSLANYGYTF
16 | TRBV6-1 | CASSDPGTFFNYGYTF
15 | TRBV18 | CASSPGTGGYYEQYF
15 | TRBV14 | CASSRGGPNTGELFF
15 | TRBV29-1 | CSVESRDSHQETQYF
16 | TRBV7-6 | CASSLAHSSNTGELFF
12 | TRBV2 | CASRLRSYGYTF
15 | TRBV19 | CASSTDRINTGELFF
19 | TRBV9 | CASSVDLKDRQPTYYGYTF
11 | TRBV25-1 | CATKAGYGYTF
15 | TRBV6-5 | CASSYSTGIAPEAFF